A selection of T cell receptor beta chains follows, all from one sample in a study of Graves' ophthalmopathy and Graves' hyperthyroidism. TCRdb passed the multiplex PCR reads through MiXCR, listing each CDR3 protein once. Of more than 550,000 distinct CDR3 sequences in the sample, roughly two fifths are singletons; the top ten hold more than 3%. The specimen was peripheral blood. Source of these receptors: an adult man with Graves' ophthalmopathy. The CDR3 runs from the conserved cysteine through the conserved F or W. D genes are given only for firm matches. Clone size is not always given. Where it is, it says once, few, many or a class for expanded clones.

>TRBV7-8|TRBJ2-5|.|many
CASSATSTGRETQYF
TGTGCCAGCAGCGCTACATCGACGGGCCGGGAGACCCAGTACTTC
>TRBV9|TRBJ1-1|.|many
CASSVAAALNTEAFF
TGTGCCAGCAGCGTAGCTGCGGCGTTGAACACTGAAGCTTTCTTT
>TRBV12-3/TRBV12-4|TRBJ1-2|.|many
CASSDRIYGYTF
TGTGCCAGCAGCGACAGGATCTATGGCTACACCTTC
>TRBV19|TRBJ2-7|.|many
CASSRAAQGDYEQYF
TGTGCCAGTAGTAGAGCGGCTCAGGGCGACTACGAGCAGTACTTC
>TRBV3-1|TRBJ1-5|.|.
CASSQSGQLNQPQHF
TGTGCCAGCAGCCAAAGCGGACAGCTTAATCAGCCCCAGCATTTT
>TRBV20-1|TRBJ2-5|.|once
CSLGAGRETQYF
TGCAGCTTGGGGGCGGGAAGAGAGACCCAGTACTTC
>TRBV4-3|TRBJ2-7|.|many
CASSQDVGPYEQYF
TGCGCCAGCAGCCAAGATGTAGGACCCTACGAGCAGTACTTC
>TRBV5-4|TRBJ1-2|TRBD1|.
CASSWDRGRKNTF
TGTGCCAGCAGCTGGGACAGGGGGCGTAAAAACACCTTC
>TRBV11-2|TRBJ2-5|.|few
CASSFSGLNTETQYF
TGTGCCAGCAGCTTCTCGGGGCTAAATACGGAGACCCAGTACTTC
>TRBV2|TRBJ1-5|TRBD1|.
CASSEGQGSGQPQHF
TGTGCCAGCAGTGAAGGACAGGGTTCAGGGCAGCCCCAGCATTTT
>TRBV4-1|TRBJ1-6|.|many
CASSQDRGVDRGSLHF
TGCGCCAGCAGCCAAGATCGGGGGGTCGACCGAGGGTCCCTCCACTTT